Described below is a single TCR beta chain sequence and its context. Its antigen is undetermined. Time point indicated: blood from clinic visit 5 months post-surgery; TSC patient then seizure free. The sequenced cases were selected for having the highest brain T cell transcript signatures. Pre-surgery treatment included at least one anti-epileptic drug. Sequenced by immunoSEQ multiplex PCR; TCRdb stores in-frame clones only, minus some. Altogether hundreds of thousands of clones are present, approximately 93% being singletons, with the ten largest covering 5% to 7%. This sample is drawn from a study of brain T cells in children with intractable seizures. General observations from the study: Only CDR3 sequence similarity suggested viral specificity, without known HCMV serostatus. Clones missing pre-surgery may reflect undersampling of that blood sample.

V lost 1 base, J lost 1 base, and 20 bases lay in between. The germline V gene has CDR1 SQVTM and CDR2 ANQGSEA. CDR3 length: 17 amino acids. This sample comprised peripheral blood, obtained around 5 months after surgery. The J gene is TRBJ2-7, the V gene TRBV29-1; D gene unclear. The receptor was derived from a boy under two years old with tuberous sclerosis and intractable seizures. In DNA, the CDR3 is TGCAGCGTTGAAGTGGACGACGACTCCTTATCATCCTACGAGCAGTACTTC. This encodes CSVEVDDDSLSSYEQYF.